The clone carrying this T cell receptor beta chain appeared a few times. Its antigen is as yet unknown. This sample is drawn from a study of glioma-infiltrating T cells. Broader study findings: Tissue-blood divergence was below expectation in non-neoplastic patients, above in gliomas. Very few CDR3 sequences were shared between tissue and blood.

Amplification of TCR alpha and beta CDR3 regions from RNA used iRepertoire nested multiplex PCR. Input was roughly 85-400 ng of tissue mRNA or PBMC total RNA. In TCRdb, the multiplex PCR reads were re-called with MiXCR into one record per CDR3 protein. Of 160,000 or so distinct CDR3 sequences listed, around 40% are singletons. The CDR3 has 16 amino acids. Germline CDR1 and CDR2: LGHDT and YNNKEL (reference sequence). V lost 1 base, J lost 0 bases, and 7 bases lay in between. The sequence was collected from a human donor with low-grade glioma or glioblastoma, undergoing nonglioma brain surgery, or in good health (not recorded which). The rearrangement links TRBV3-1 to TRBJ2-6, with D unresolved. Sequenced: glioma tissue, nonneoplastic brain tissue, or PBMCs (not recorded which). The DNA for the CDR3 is TGTGCCAGCAGCCAAGTTGGGTTCTCTGGGGCCAACGTCCTGACTTTC. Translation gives CASSQVGFSGANVLTF. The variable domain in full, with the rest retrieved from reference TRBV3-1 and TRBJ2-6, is DTAVSQTPKYLVTQMGNDKSIKCEQNLGHDTMYWYKQDSKKFLKIMFSYNNKELIINETVPNRFSPKSPDKAHLNLHINSLELGDSAVYFCASSQVGFSGANVLTFGAGSRLTVL.